These 3 T cell receptor beta chains share one sample of origin, sequenced in a study of T cells in Graves' hyperthyroidism and ophthalmopathy. It was RNA transcripts that yielded the amplified TCR beta CDR3 regions. When the TCR CDR3 underwent first-round RT-PCR, the HTBI primer set was used. TCRdb reprocessed the multiplex PCR reads with MiXCR, giving one entry per CDR3 protein. The sample includes about 340,000 distinct CDR3 sequences, around 20% of them seen just once. The sequenced sample consisted of blood. Every receptor here comes from a woman between 45 and 60 years old with Graves' hyperthyroidism.

This clonotype occurred many times. The chain links TRBV6-1 to TRBJ1-2; TRBD1 agrees at 9 bases. This CDR3 is 14 amino acids long. From germline, CDR1 is MNHNS and CDR2 SASEGT. Germline trimming cut 5 bases from V and 8 bases from J; bases unmatched to any gene: 9. The CDR3 region has the DNA TGTGCCAGCAGTACCGGGACAGGGAATTTGGGCTACACCTTC. Translation: CASSTGTGNLGYTF.

This clonotype was counted between two and nine times. This sequence joins TRBV11-3 and TRBJ2-1; TRBD2 agrees at 8 bases. V was pared by 3 bases and J by 12 bases, with 4 bases of the junction left unmatched. This CDR3 has 12 amino acids. Germline V gene lookup returns CDR1 SGHNT and CDR2 YENEEA. The CDR3 nucleotides are TGTGCCAGCAGCTTTAGCGGGAAGACGCAGTTCTTC. This encodes CASSFSGKTQFF.

The chain combines TRBV25-1 with TRBJ2-3, with no clear D. V was cut by 3 bases and J by 4 bases, with 8 bases left in between. Germline V gene data show CDR1 as MGHDK and CDR2 as SYGVNS. The CDR3 is made up of 13 amino acids. CDR3 loop: CASSERVADTQYF. In DNA form, the CDR3 reads TGTGCCAGCAGTGAGAGAGTCGCAGATACGCAGTATTTT.